The rows below give T cell receptor beta chains drawn from one sample of a study of naive and memory T cell subsets. TCRdb analysed the UMI-ligation and nested PCR reads with MiXCR anew, one entry per CDR3 protein. The profile shows tens of thousands of distinct CDR3 sequences, roughly 12% of them singletons. Sequencing was carried out using naive CD4+ T cells from blood. All receptors come from a human donor in good health. Both conserved end residues are part of each CDR3. The D gene is left open where the match is weak. A row's size may be missing; if present it is once, few, many or a size class.

d_gene | j_gene | v_gene | abundance | CDR3nt | CDR3aa
. | TRBJ2-7 | TRBV18 | . | TGTGCCAGCTCCTCGACACAGCCCTACGAGCAGTACTTC | CASSSTQPYEQYF
. | TRBJ2-7 | TRBV2 | . | TGTGCCAGCAGACCTGACAGGTCACGAGGCGAGCAGTACTTC | CASRPDRSRGEQYF
. | TRBJ1-5 | TRBV19 | few | TGTGCCAGTAGTCCGCAAAACAGGGCCGGCCCAAATCAGCCCCAGCATTTT | CASSPQNRAGPNQPQHF
. | TRBJ2-2 | TRBV6-4 | many | TGTGCCAGCAGTGACAGGGGCCGGAACACCGGGGAGCTGTTTTTT | CASSDRGRNTGELFF
. | TRBJ2-5 | TRBV7-2 | . | TGTGCCAGCAGCTTAGCGGGACCCCGGGAGACCCAGTACTTC | CASSLAGPRETQYF
. | TRBJ2-3 | TRBV7-2 | many | TGTGCCAGCAAGCCCGTAGCGGCACTCAGCACAGATACGCAGTATTTT | CASKPVAALSTDTQYF
TRBD1 | TRBJ2-7 | TRBV12-3/TRBV12-4 | few | TGTGCCAGCCGGGACAGCGCGACTCTCGAGCAGTACTTC | CASRDSATLEQYF
. | TRBJ1-1 | TRBV18 | few | TGTGCCAGCTCACCGGTCATCGAGAAGAACACTGAAGCTTTCTTT | CASSPVIEKNTEAFF
. | TRBJ2-3 | TRBV27 | few | TGTGCCAGCAGTTTCGCCGACCAGCAGTATCGTGCAGATACGCAGTATTTT | CASSFADQQYRADTQYF
. | TRBJ2-5 | TRBV7-2 | many | TGTGCCAGCAGCTCTTACGTAGCCCAAGAGACCCAGTACTTC | CASSSYVAQETQYF
TRBD2 | TRBJ2-1 | TRBV5-1 | . | TGCGCCAGCAGCTTGCGGGGTGGTAATAGCGGGGTCGGGAATGAGCAGTTCTTC | CASSLRGGNSGVGNEQFF
. | TRBJ2-3 | TRBV7-9 | . | TGTGCCAGCAGTTCCTTTATATGGGGGAGCACAGATACGCAGTATTTT | CASSSFIWGSTDTQYF
TRBD1 | TRBJ2-3 | TRBV10-3 | many | TGTGCCATCAGGACCGACGGTACCTCCAGGGGGCTGACAGATACGCAGTATTTT | CAIRTDGTSRGLTDTQYF
. | TRBJ2-1 | TRBV3-1 | . | TGTGCCAGCAGCCAGAGCCACAATGAGCAGTTCTTC | CASSQSHNEQFF
TRBD2 | TRBJ2-3 | TRBV7-2 | . | TGTGCCAGCAGCCGAAGCGGGGGCACAGATACGCAGTATTTT | CASSRSGGTDTQYF
. | TRBJ1-5 | TRBV20-1 | many | TGCAGTGCTAGAGATCGGACAGGCAATCAGCCCCAGCATTTT | CSARDRTGNQPQHF
. | TRBJ1-1 | TRBV9 | few | TGTGCCAGCAGTGCAACTCAAAAGGGGACTGAAGCTTTCTTT | CASSATQKGTEAFF
. | TRBJ2-7 | TRBV7-9 | . | TGTGCCAGCAGCTTAGTCCGGCAGGGCGGCGCGGCGCAGTACTTC | CASSLVRQGGAAQYF
TRBD2 | TRBJ2-1 | TRBV20-1 | many | TGCAGTGCTAGAGATTGGGGGGTGCGCGGGGGACCCAATGAGCAGTTCTTC | CSARDWGVRGGPNEQFF
. | TRBJ1-1 | TRBV7-3 | few | TGTGCCAGCAGCTTAAATTCAGGGTTAGAAGCAGCTTTCTTT | CASSLNSGLEAAFF
. | TRBJ2-7 | TRBV4-3 | many | TGCGCCAGCAGCCAAGATTCCCCCGGTCACGAGCAGTACTTC | CASSQDSPGHEQYF
. | TRBJ1-1 | TRBV20-1 | . | TGCAGTGCTACGACAGGTGCTTTGAACACTGAAGCTTTCTTT | CSATTGALNTEAFF
. | TRBJ2-5 | TRBV6-2/TRBV6-3 | . | TGTGCCAGCAGTTCCCCCAAGGGGGGGAAGGCCCAGTACTTC | CASSSPKGGKAQYF
TRBD1 | TRBJ1-2 | TRBV28 | . | TGTGCCAGCAGTGCCCCCGGGACAGGGAACTATGGCTACACCTTC | CASSAPGTGNYGYTF
. | TRBJ1-1 | TRBV12-3/TRBV12-4 | . | TGTGCCAGCTCTCTTTTGGGGGCAGAAGCTTTCTTT | CASSLLGAEAFF
. | TRBJ2-7 | TRBV27 | few | TGTGCCAGCAGTTTAAAAGGATTAGGCTCCTACGAGCAGTACTTC | CASSLKGLGSYEQYF
. | TRBJ2-5 | TRBV7-2 | many | TGTGCCAGCAGCTTAGCAGAGACCCAGTACTTC | CASSLAETQYF
TRBD1 | TRBJ2-7 | TRBV5-1 | . | TGCGCCAGCAGCGTGGGGCCGGGACAGCCCTACGAGCAGTACTTC | CASSVGPGQPYEQYF
TRBD1 | TRBJ2-7 | TRBV7-9 | few | TGTGCCAGCAGATTCGACAGGGCCCCTGTGTACGAGCAGTACTTC | CASRFDRAPVYEQYF
. | TRBJ2-4 | TRBV5-1 | . | TGCGCCAGCAGCTTGTCCTCTCTAGTGGGGGCCAAAAACATTCAGTACTTC | CASSLSSLVGAKNIQYF
TRBD1 | TRBJ1-6 | TRBV3-1 | many | TGTGCCAGCAGCCAAGAACGAATCCCGGGACAGGGTAGTAATTCACCCCTCCACTTT | CASSQERIPGQGSNSPLHF
. | TRBJ2-7 | TRBV20-1 | many | TGCAGTGCGGCCGGGACGGCGTTTGTCTACGAGCAGTACTTC | CSAAGTAFVYEQYF
. | TRBJ2-3 | TRBV18 | few | TGTGCCAGCTCCGGTGGGTCGACAGATACGCAGTATTTT | CASSGGSTDTQYF
TRBD1 | TRBJ2-2 | TRBV6-2/TRBV6-3 | . | TGTGCCAGCGGAAGACAGGGGGCGAACACCGGGGAGCTGTTTTTT | CASGRQGANTGELFF
TRBD2 | TRBJ2-7 | TRBV11-3 | few | TGTGCCAGCAGCCCCCGTCGAGCGGGAGTCGAGCAGTACTTC | CASSPRRAGVEQYF
. | TRBJ1-1 | TRBV20-1 | . | TGCAGTGCTAGGAAGGGAGGGACGAACACTGAAGCTTTCTTT | CSARKGGTNTEAFF
. | TRBJ2-7 | TRBV15 | few | TGTGCCACCAGCAGAGGGGGGGGCCCCTACGAGCAGTACTTC | CATSRGGGPYEQYF
. | TRBJ1-1 | TRBV2 | few | TGTGCCAGCAGTGAAACCGGGACACCGAACACTGAAGCTTTCTTT | CASSETGTPNTEAFF
. | TRBJ2-5 | TRBV5-4 | once | TGTGCCAGCAGCAGAAAGGACAACGCTTGGGGAGGGACCCAGTACTTC | CASSRKDNAWGGTQYF
TRBD1 | TRBJ2-7 | TRBV12-3/TRBV12-4 | . | TGTGCCAGCAGTTTAGGGACAGGGGGATCCTACGAGCAGTACTTC | CASSLGTGGSYEQYF
. | TRBJ2-1 | TRBV7-9 | few | TGTGCCAGCAGCCATTGGCGGGACTCCTACAATGAGCAGTTCTTC | CASSHWRDSYNEQFF
TRBD2 | TRBJ2-1 | TRBV6-5 | . | TGTGCCAGCAGATTAGCGGGAGGGGTCTACAATGAGCAGTTCTTC | CASRLAGGVYNEQFF
TRBD1 | TRBJ1-5 | TRBV18 | few | TGTGCCAGCTCACCCGGGGACAGCGGTCAGCCCCAGCATTTT | CASSPGDSGQPQHF
TRBD1 | TRBJ2-7 | TRBV29-1 | few | TGCAGGGGACAGGGGAAGATGGCCTACGAGCAGTACTTC | CRGQGKMAYEQYF
. | TRBJ2-2 | TRBV7-3 | many | TGTGCCAGCAGCGCAGGGACGGCAAAAAGGACGGGGGAGCTGTTTTTT | CASSAGTAKRTGELFF
TRBD2 | TRBJ2-1 | TRBV14 | . | TGTGCCAGCAGCCTGCTCCGTCTAGCGGATCTCTACAATGAGCAGTTCTTC | CASSLLRLADLYNEQFF
. | TRBJ2-1 | TRBV10-3 | few | TGTGCCATCAGTGGATCAGGGCTAAATGAGCAGTTCTTC | CAISGSGLNEQFF
. | TRBJ1-1 | TRBV7-2 | . | TGTGCCAGCAGCTTAATAAGAATCGGGGGGGCAGGGAACACTGAAGCTTTCTTT | CASSLIRIGGAGNTEAFF
TRBD1 | TRBJ1-2 | TRBV7-2 | . | TGTGCCAGCAGCTTTCTTGGGACAGAATCTCGCTATGGCTACACCTTC | CASSFLGTESRYGYTF
TRBD2 | TRBJ2-1 | TRBV20-1 | few | TGCAGTGCTAGGGGGGGACTAGCGGGGGGAAGCTCCTACAATGAGCAGTTCTTC | CSARGGLAGGSSYNEQFF
. | TRBJ1-2 | TRBV5-1 | once | TGCACCAGCAGCCCCGGACCGGGCGGGGTGGACTACACCTTC | CTSSPGPGGVDYTF
TRBD1 | TRBJ1-4 | TRBV7-9 | . | TGTGCCAGCAGCTTGGGCAGACAGGGCGGGAATGAAAAACTGTTTTTT | CASSLGRQGGNEKLFF
. | TRBJ1-1 | TRBV11-1 | . | TGTGCCAGCAGCTCCGGCAGGGGATTGAACACTGAAGCTTTCTTT | CASSSGRGLNTEAFF
. | TRBJ2-4 | TRBV5-4 | many | TGTGCCAGCCGCTTCGAGCGGCCTCCGGACATTCAGTACTTC | CASRFERPPDIQYF
. | TRBJ2-7 | TRBV15 | . | TGTGCCACCAGCATGAGCGTGGGGGCGCAGGGTTACGAGCAGTACTTC | CATSMSVGAQGYEQYF
TRBD1 | TRBJ1-1 | TRBV7-8 | . | TGTGCCAGCAGCCTAACAGGGGACACTGAAGCTTTCTTT | CASSLTGDTEAFF
. | TRBJ1-1 | TRBV29-1 | . | TGCAGCGTTGGCAGACAGATGAACACTGAAGCTTTCTTT | CSVGRQMNTEAFF
. | TRBJ1-6 | TRBV27 | . | TGTGCCAGCACCCAAACCAGTAATTCACCCCTCCACTTT | CASTQTSNSPLHF
. | TRBJ1-1 | TRBV6-2/TRBV6-3 | . | TGTGCCAGCAGTTACGGCGGGGTCACTGAAGCTTTCTTT | CASSYGGVTEAFF
. | TRBJ1-6 | TRBV14 | . | TGTGCCAGCAGTCCCGGACAGACGTTTTATAATTCACCCCTCCACTTT | CASSPGQTFYNSPLHF